The T cell receptor (beta chain) described here comes from a study of blood T cell repertoires in COVID-19. Study-wide background: Samples came from the United States, Italy and Spain, spanning acute and convalescent COVID-19. PBMCs, B-cell-depleted T cells, or T cells were the source of the cDNA or gDNA that made up the material.

In the original analysis: Amplifying reference gene primers gave estimates of nucleated cell counts. Data came from immunoSEQ multiplex PCR; TCRdb stores just in-frame clones and leaves some out. That table supplies the V and J calls and clone size; D and trimming were determined from the DNA. The repertoire holds around 150,000 clones, with approximately 84% as singletons. Those enrolled in Seattle joined during active infection and were followed longitudinally afterward. CDR1 and CDR2 from the germline V gene are MNHNS and SASEGT. The CDR3 extends over 12 amino acids. A word on this clone: Mismatch with germline at one junction end may stem from a read error.

Material: peripheral blood. This sequence was found in a woman aged 55-70 years with COVID-19, enrolled during active disease. The chain links TRBV6-1 to TRBJ1-2, with unresolved D. DNA of the CDR3: TGTGCTAGCAGTGACCGTTACTATGGCTACACCTTC. This codes for CASSDRYYGYTF.